This T cell receptor beta chain comes out of a study of blood T cell repertoires in COVID-19. Study summary: T cells, B-cell-depleted T cells, or PBMCs supplied cDNA or gDNA.

The CDR3 length is 16 residues. With V trimmed by 4 bases and J by 8 bases, 16 bases remained unmatched. Germline CDR1 reads MNHEY; CDR2 reads SMNVEV (reference sequence). As handled by the study authors: Cell counts per sample came from amplifying reference gene primers. Sequenced by immunoSEQ multiplex PCR; TCRdb stores in-frame clones only, minus some. V, J and clone size were drawn from that table, and D and trimming were deduced from the DNA. The repertoire holds over 200,000 clones, with over 75% as singletons. The chain is built from TRBV27 and TRBJ1-2, with 7 nucleotides matching TRBD1. The clonotype comes from a human donor in a cohort sampled during active COVID-19. Material for sequencing was peripheral blood. The CDR3 region is CASSSWGRTGGKGYTF. The CDR3 nucleotides are TGTGCCAGCAGTTCTTGGGGCCGGACAGGAGGAAAGGGCTACACCTTC.